Listed here are 8 T cell receptor beta chains from one sample, sequenced in a study of blood T cell repertoires in COVID-19. The repertoire was sequenced with immunoSEQ multiplex PCR; TCRdb's copy has only in-frame clones and lacks some. Among 200,000 to 300,000 clones listed, roughly 80% were seen once. Material for sequencing was peripheral blood. These receptors all come from an elderly man with acute or convalescent COVID-19.

The chain joins TRBV18 to TRBJ1-3; a weak D match, TRBD1 (6 bases). Germline V lookup: CDR1 KGHSH, CDR2 LQKENI. The CDR3 sequence is 16 residues long. Trimming removed 3 bases from V and 2 bases from J, with 14 bases in between. CDR3 residues: CASSPELGATGNTIYF. The CDR3 region has the DNA TGTGCCAGCTCACCGGAATTGGGGGCTACTGGAAACACCATATATTTT.

This sequence joins TRBV7-2 and TRBJ1-2, with D tentatively TRBD1 (6 bases). The CDR3 loop spans 14 amino acids. Trimming shortened V by 2 bases and J by 1 base, and 8 bases separated the two germline ends. Germline V lookup: CDR1 SGHTA, CDR2 FQGNSA. CDR3 sequence reads: CASSLKGVNYGYTF. The CDR3, as DNA: TGTGCCAGCAGCTTAAAGGGGGTTAACTATGGCTACACCTTC.

This chain uses TRBV30 with TRBJ2-5; TRBD2 matches at 8 bases. CDR1 and CDR2 (germline): GTSNPN, SVGIG (reference sequence). This CDR3 comprises 18 residues. With V trimmed by 2 bases and J by 0 bases, 14 bases remained unmatched. The CDR3 sequence is CAWSRSPWASGYQETQYF. CDR3 in DNA: TGTGCCTGGAGTCGAAGCCCTTGGGCTAGCGGGTACCAAGAGACCCAGTACTTC.

The CDR3 bases are TGTGCCAGCAGTTTTCTAGCGGGGGGCGAGCAGTACTTC. This translates into CASSFLAGGEQYF. The chain combines TRBV6-5 with TRBJ2-7, with 11 positions matching TRBD2. J gave up 6 bases and V 4 bases, and 2 bases lay outside the gene matches. The CDR3 consists of 13 residues. Germline V gene data show CDR1 as MNHEY and CDR2 as SVGAGI.

This chain uses TRBV7-3 with TRBJ2-5; the D is unclear. Deletions cut 5 bases from V and 2 bases from J, with 9 bases between. This CDR3 has 13 amino acids. CDR1 and CDR2 (germline): SGHTA, FQGTGA. The DNA for the CDR3 is TGTGCCAGCAGCATGAGGTTTCAAGAGACCCAGTACTTC. Protein sequence: CASSMRFQETQYF. The whole variable domain, remainder taken from reference TRBV7-3 and TRBJ2-5, is GAGVSQTPSNKVTEKGKYVELRCDPISGHTALYWYRQSLGQGPEFLIYFQGTGAADDSGLPNDRFFAVRPEGSVSTLKIQRTERGDSAVYLCASSMRFQETQYFGPGTRLLVL.

The V and J genes are TRBV11-2 and TRBJ2-1, with 9 bases identical to TRBD1. Germline CDR1 and CDR2: SGHAT and FQNNGV. The V and J ends lost 5 bases and 4 bases, in that order; junction bases with no gene match: 6. The CDR3 extends over 15 amino acids. DNA of the CDR3: TGTGCCAGCAGCCCTGGACAGGGGAGATACAATGAGCAGTTCTTC. It encodes CASSPGQGRYNEQFF.

This clone was counted a few times. V gene TRBV6-1 combines with J gene TRBJ1-5; TRBD1 might be the D (5 bases). Germline lookup yields CDR1 MNHNS and CDR2 SASEGT. V was shortened by 1 base and J by 5 bases, with 12 bases between the two germline ends. This CDR3 has 15 amino acids. Here the CDR3 DNA reads TGTGCCAGCAGTGAAGTGGTGACAGTTGATCAGCCCCAGCATTTT. It yields the protein CASSEVVTVDQPQHF.

This sequence joins TRBV6-5 and TRBJ1-4; D unclear. The CDR3 has 15 residues. The V and J ends lost 4 bases and 3 bases respectively, with 12 bases between them. The germline V gene encodes CDR1 MNHEY and CDR2 SVGAGI. This chain's CDR3 is CASSSGLLSNEKLFF. CDR3 sequence (DNA): TGTGCCAGCAGTTCCGGACTGCTTTCTAATGAAAAACTGTTTTTT.